This T cell receptor beta chain was observed in a study of response to subunit inactivated influenza vaccine. MiXCR was run by TCRdb on the RT-PCR reads, yielding one entry per CDR3 protein. This sample has approximately 500,000 distinct CDR3 sequences, with 10% to 15% found just once. This clonotype appeared a few times. The germline V gene has CDR1 SQVTM and CDR2 ANQGSEA. V lost 5 bases to trimming and J lost 2 bases; unmatched junction nucleotides: 4. This CDR3 has 14 amino acids. This rearrangement joins TRBV29-1 to TRBJ1-4; 8 bases match TRBD1. Sequencing was performed on PBMCs from blood, taken about 40 days after vaccination. This sequence was found in a man aged 45 to 65 who received an inactivated influenza vaccine. CDR3 region: CSVWDRSTNEKLFF. As DNA, the CDR3 is TGCAGCGTTTGGGACAGGTCGACTAATGAAAAACTGTTTTTT.